The sequence of this T cell receptor beta chain was determined in a study of blood T cell repertoires in COVID-19. At the level of the study: Sources were T cells, B-cell-depleted T cells, or PBMCs; the material itself was cDNA or gDNA.

Profiled with immunoSEQ multiplex PCR; TCRdb holds only in-frame clones, not every one. The data hold tens of thousands of clones, with 70% to 90% observed a single time. V shed 4 bases, J shed 2 bases, and the junction held 5 bases outside the gene matches. The CDR3 has 17 residues. CDR1 and CDR2 from the germline V gene are LGHDT and YNNKEL (reference sequence). The clonotype originates from a man aged 65 to 85 with active COVID-19. The sequenced sample consisted of peripheral blood. The rearrangement links TRBV3-1 (or the pseudogene TRBV3-2) to TRBJ2-1, with TRBD2 identical over 13 bases. The CDR3 DNA reads TGTGCCAGCAGCCCCGGACTAGCGGGAGTAACCTACAATGAGCAGTTCTTC. This encodes CASSPGLAGVTYNEQFF.